The rows below give T cell receptor beta chains drawn from one sample of a study of CD8 T cells in Susac syndrome. TCRdb reprocessed the immunoSEQ multiplex PCR reads with MiXCR, giving one entry per CDR3 protein. The sample contains hundreds of thousands of distinct CDR3 sequences, 75% to 90% of which appear only once. The sequenced sample was CD8+ T cells from PBMCs. The receptors originated from a human donor with multiple sclerosis. Each CDR3 is given with its conserved first and last residue. Each record gives: clone size, J gene, D gene, V gene, CDR3 DNA, CDR3 protein. D genes are given only for firm matches. Not all rows give a size; the values are once, few, many and, for expanded clones, a class.

clone size: .; J gene: TRBJ2-1; D gene: TRBD2; V gene: TRBV7-9; CDR3 DNA: TGTGCCAGCAGTTTAAAGGGACTAGCGGGAGCGGGGGAGCAGTTCTTC; CDR3 protein: CASSLKGLAGAGEQFF
clone size: .; J gene: TRBJ1-2; D gene: .; V gene: TRBV6-2/TRBV6-3; CDR3 DNA: TGTGCCAGCAGTTACTCCTTCGGGCCTCCTCCATATGGCTACACCTTC; CDR3 protein: CASSYSFGPPPYGYTF
clone size: .; J gene: TRBJ2-1; D gene: TRBD1; V gene: TRBV27; CDR3 DNA: TGTGCCAGCAGTACAGGGGCATCGGACAATGAGCAGTTCTTC; CDR3 protein: CASSTGASDNEQFF
clone size: .; J gene: TRBJ2-7; D gene: .; V gene: TRBV25-1; CDR3 DNA: TGTGCCAGCAGTTCTTCCTACTTACCTGAGCAGTACTTC; CDR3 protein: CASSSSYLPEQYF
clone size: .; J gene: TRBJ1-3; D gene: .; V gene: TRBV28; CDR3 DNA: TGTGCCAGCAATTCAGGGACCGGAAACACCATATATTTT; CDR3 protein: CASNSGTGNTIYF
clone size: .; J gene: TRBJ2-7; D gene: .; V gene: TRBV6-5; CDR3 DNA: TGTGCCAGCAGTTACTACCAGGGATCCTACGAGCAGTACTTC; CDR3 protein: CASSYYQGSYEQYF
clone size: .; J gene: TRBJ1-1; D gene: .; V gene: TRBV9; CDR3 DNA: TGTGCCAGCAGCCCGCGGTCTCAAGGGGCGGTGAACACTGAAGCTTTCTTT; CDR3 protein: CASSPRSQGAVNTEAFF
clone size: .; J gene: TRBJ1-1; D gene: .; V gene: TRBV10-3; CDR3 DNA: TGTGCCATCAGTGACCGAAACAGTGAAGCTTTCTTT; CDR3 protein: CAISDRNSEAFF
clone size: many; J gene: TRBJ2-7; D gene: TRBD2; V gene: TRBV12-3/TRBV12-4; CDR3 DNA: TGTGCCAGCAGCCCGGGGGGCTACGAGCAGTACTTC; CDR3 protein: CASSPGGYEQYF
clone size: .; J gene: TRBJ2-2; D gene: TRBD2; V gene: TRBV9; CDR3 DNA: TGTGCCAGCAGCGCCGGGACTACCGCGACCGGGGAGCTGTTTTTT; CDR3 protein: CASSAGTTATGELFF
clone size: .; J gene: TRBJ2-7; D gene: .; V gene: TRBV9; CDR3 DNA: TGTGCCAGCAGCGTAGATCCTACCAGCTACGAGCAGTACTTC; CDR3 protein: CASSVDPTSYEQYF
clone size: .; J gene: TRBJ2-3; D gene: TRBD2; V gene: TRBV7-9; CDR3 DNA: TGTGCCAGCAGCCGAACTAGCGGGGGGCCCCCCGATACGCAGTATTTT; CDR3 protein: CASSRTSGGPPDTQYF
clone size: .; J gene: TRBJ2-6; D gene: .; V gene: TRBV6-5; CDR3 DNA: TGTGCCAGCAGTTACCAGGGTTGGGAGTCTAGTGGGGCCAACGTCCTGACTTTC; CDR3 protein: CASSYQGWESSGANVLTF
clone size: .; J gene: TRBJ2-2; D gene: .; V gene: TRBV15; CDR3 DNA: TGTGCCACCAGCAGAGATCGGCGACTAGTTTCGGCCGGGGGGGAGCTGTTTTTT; CDR3 protein: CATSRDRRLVSAGGELFF
clone size: .; J gene: TRBJ2-3; D gene: TRBD2; V gene: TRBV9; CDR3 DNA: TGTGCCAGCAGCGTAGAACTAGATAGCGGGAGGGCCAGAACAGATACGCAGTATTTT; CDR3 protein: CASSVELDSGRARTDTQYF
clone size: once; J gene: TRBJ2-1; D gene: .; V gene: TRBV7-2; CDR3 DNA: TGTGCCAGCAGCACGACTGTCTATCCAGGCAATGAGCAGTTCTTC; CDR3 protein: CASSTTVYPGNEQFF
clone size: .; J gene: TRBJ2-2; D gene: TRBD1; V gene: TRBV27; CDR3 DNA: TGTGCCAGCTCTCCCTCGTGGACAGGGTACACCGGGGAGCTGTTTTTT; CDR3 protein: CASSPSWTGYTGELFF
clone size: .; J gene: TRBJ2-3; D gene: .; V gene: TRBV5-5; CDR3 DNA: TGTGCCAGCAGCAGCCACGGACGGAGCACAGATACGCAGTATTTT; CDR3 protein: CASSSHGRSTDTQYF
clone size: .; J gene: TRBJ2-7; D gene: .; V gene: TRBV6-1; CDR3 DNA: TGTGCCAGCAGCCCAATTCAGGGGTCAGATGTGACCTACGAGCAGTACTTC; CDR3 protein: CASSPIQGSDVTYEQYF
clone size: few; J gene: TRBJ2-7; D gene: TRBD1; V gene: TRBV27; CDR3 DNA: TGTGCCAGCAGTTTGTCCGGGACAGGTTCCTACGAGCAGTACTTC; CDR3 protein: CASSLSGTGSYEQYF
clone size: once; J gene: TRBJ1-1; D gene: .; V gene: TRBV4-1; CDR3 DNA: TGCGCCAGCAGCCAAGCTCATAAGGAGGGGTTGAACACTGAAGCTTTCTTT; CDR3 protein: CASSQAHKEGLNTEAFF
clone size: .; J gene: TRBJ1-5; D gene: .; V gene: TRBV7-9; CDR3 DNA: TGTGCCAGCAGCTTATCCACGGATTATAGCAATCAGCCCCAGCATTTT; CDR3 protein: CASSLSTDYSNQPQHF
clone size: .; J gene: TRBJ1-1; D gene: .; V gene: TRBV4-1; CDR3 DNA: TGCGCCAGCGATACGGGGGAGAACAGACCGACTGAAGCTTTCTTT; CDR3 protein: CASDTGENRPTEAFF
clone size: .; J gene: TRBJ2-1; D gene: TRBD2; V gene: TRBV12-3/TRBV12-4; CDR3 DNA: TGTGCCAGCAGTCACAGTGGTAGCGGGAGGGCGCTTGGGACCTACAATGAGCAGTTCTTC; CDR3 protein: CASSHSGSGRALGTYNEQFF
clone size: .; J gene: TRBJ2-5; D gene: .; V gene: TRBV2; CDR3 DNA: TGTGCCAGCAGTGAGTGGCTTGGGGGCCTAAAGACCCAGTACTTC; CDR3 protein: CASSEWLGGLKTQYF
clone size: .; J gene: TRBJ2-5; D gene: .; V gene: TRBV29-1; CDR3 DNA: TGCAGCGTTCTGGCGCTTCCAATGCGAGGGGGACAAGAGACCCAGTACTTC; CDR3 protein: CSVLALPMRGGQETQYF
clone size: .; J gene: TRBJ2-1; D gene: .; V gene: TRBV20-1; CDR3 DNA: TGCAGTGCTAGAGATTGGGGGACCGAGTACAATGAGCAGTTCTTC; CDR3 protein: CSARDWGTEYNEQFF
clone size: .; J gene: TRBJ2-5; D gene: .; V gene: TRBV5-1; CDR3 DNA: TGCGCCAGCAGCCTCACCTTCGCCACCCGGTACTTC; CDR3 protein: CASSLTFATRYF
clone size: .; J gene: TRBJ2-5; D gene: TRBD1; V gene: TRBV5-6; CDR3 DNA: TGTGCCAGCAGCCCCGGACAGGGGCTTCCAGCGACCCAGTACTTC; CDR3 protein: CASSPGQGLPATQYF
clone size: .; J gene: TRBJ1-2; D gene: TRBD1; V gene: TRBV30; CDR3 DNA: TGTGCCTGGAGTCCTCCCCGGGGACAGGGCCTTAACTATGGCTACACCTTC; CDR3 protein: CAWSPPRGQGLNYGYTF
clone size: once; J gene: TRBJ1-5; D gene: TRBD1; V gene: TRBV23-1; CDR3 DNA: TGCGCCAGCTTTGGACAGGGTCGCAATCAGCCCCAGCATTTT; CDR3 protein: CASFGQGRNQPQHF
clone size: .; J gene: TRBJ1-2; D gene: TRBD1; V gene: TRBV27; CDR3 DNA: TGTGCCAGCAGGACCTCCGGGCAGGGGGGAAGATATGGCTACACCTTC; CDR3 protein: CASRTSGQGGRYGYTF
clone size: .; J gene: TRBJ1-4; D gene: TRBD1; V gene: TRBV28; CDR3 DNA: TGTGCCAGCAGCTCCCCCCGGGACAGAGGAAATGAAAAACTGTTTTTT; CDR3 protein: CASSSPRDRGNEKLFF
clone size: .; J gene: TRBJ1-2; D gene: .; V gene: TRBV7-5; CDR3 DNA: .; CDR3 protein: CISVSEAWDRYHGYTF
clone size: .; J gene: TRBJ1-5; D gene: TRBD1; V gene: TRBV9; CDR3 DNA: TGTGCCAGCAGCGACGCAGGGGGAAATCAGCCCCAGCATTTT; CDR3 protein: CASSDAGGNQPQHF
clone size: .; J gene: TRBJ2-7; D gene: .; V gene: TRBV29-1; CDR3 DNA: TGCAGCGTTGAAGTAGAGAGTTCCTACGAGCAGTACTTC; CDR3 protein: CSVEVESSYEQYF
clone size: .; J gene: TRBJ2-7; D gene: .; V gene: TRBV13; CDR3 DNA: TGTGCCAGCAGCTCCCGCGGGTTCCACGAGCAGTACTTC; CDR3 protein: CASSSRGFHEQYF
clone size: .; J gene: TRBJ2-1; D gene: .; V gene: TRBV5-6; CDR3 DNA: TGTGCCAGCAGCTTGGCGGCAGCATCCTACAATGAGCAGTTCTTC; CDR3 protein: CASSLAAASYNEQFF
clone size: .; J gene: TRBJ2-7; D gene: .; V gene: TRBV5-4; CDR3 DNA: TGTGCCAGCAGCCCGCCCGGGACGGCAGCCTACGAGCAGTACTTC; CDR3 protein: CASSPPGTAAYEQYF
clone size: .; J gene: TRBJ2-7; D gene: TRBD2; V gene: TRBV20-1; CDR3 DNA: TGCAGTGCTAGGGCCAGGGAGGGGTCCTACGAGCAGTACTTC; CDR3 protein: CSARAREGSYEQYF
clone size: .; J gene: TRBJ2-2; D gene: .; V gene: TRBV27; CDR3 DNA: TGTGCCAGCACTCTACTGACGGGGTTAAGGAGGTCCGGGGAGCTGTTTTTT; CDR3 protein: CASTLLTGLRRSGELFF
clone size: .; J gene: TRBJ2-1; D gene: .; V gene: TRBV11-2; CDR3 DNA: TGTGCCAGCAGCTTTCGACAGAACAATGAGCAGTTCTTC; CDR3 protein: CASSFRQNNEQFF
clone size: .; J gene: TRBJ2-5; D gene: TRBD1; V gene: TRBV7-8; CDR3 DNA: TGTGCCAGCAGCTTCCGGACAGGGGCAGAGACCCAGTACTTC; CDR3 protein: CASSFRTGAETQYF
clone size: .; J gene: TRBJ2-1; D gene: TRBD1; V gene: TRBV20-1; CDR3 DNA: TGCAGTGCTAGAGACGGGACAGGTAACAATGAGCAGTTCTTC; CDR3 protein: CSARDGTGNNEQFF
clone size: .; J gene: TRBJ2-3; D gene: .; V gene: TRBV13; CDR3 DNA: TGTGCCAGCACCGCCTCCCCAGCGGGGCAGTATTTT; CDR3 protein: CASTASPAGQYF
clone size: .; J gene: TRBJ2-2; D gene: TRBD2; V gene: TRBV7-9; CDR3 DNA: TGTGCCAGCAGCGGAGGGACTAGAGCTCTACTGAACACCGGGGAGCTGTTTTTT; CDR3 protein: CASSGGTRALLNTGELFF